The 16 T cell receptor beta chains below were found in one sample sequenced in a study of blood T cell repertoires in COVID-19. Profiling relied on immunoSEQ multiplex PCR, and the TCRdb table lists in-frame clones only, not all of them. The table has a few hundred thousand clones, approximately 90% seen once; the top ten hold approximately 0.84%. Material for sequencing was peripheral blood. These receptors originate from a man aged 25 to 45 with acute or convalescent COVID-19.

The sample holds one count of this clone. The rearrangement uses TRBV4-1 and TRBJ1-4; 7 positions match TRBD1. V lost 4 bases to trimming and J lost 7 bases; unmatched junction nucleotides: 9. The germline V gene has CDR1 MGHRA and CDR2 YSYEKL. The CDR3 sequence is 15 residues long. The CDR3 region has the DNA TGCGCCAGCAGCCCACAGACAGGGAAGAGTGAAAAACTGTTTTTT. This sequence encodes CASSPQTGKSEKLFF.

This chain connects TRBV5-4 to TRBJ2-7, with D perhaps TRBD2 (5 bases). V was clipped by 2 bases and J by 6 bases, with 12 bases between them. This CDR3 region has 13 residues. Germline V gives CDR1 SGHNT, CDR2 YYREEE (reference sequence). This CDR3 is CASSFRGFAEQYF. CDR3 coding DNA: TGTGCCAGCAGCTTTAGAGGGTTCGCCGAGCAGTACTTC.

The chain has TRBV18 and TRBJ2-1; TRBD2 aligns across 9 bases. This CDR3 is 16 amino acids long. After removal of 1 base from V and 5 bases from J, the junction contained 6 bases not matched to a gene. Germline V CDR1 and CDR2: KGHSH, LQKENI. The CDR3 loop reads CASSPRPSGAHNEQFF. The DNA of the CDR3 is TGTGCCAGCTCACCACGGCCTAGCGGGGCTCACAATGAGCAGTTCTTC.

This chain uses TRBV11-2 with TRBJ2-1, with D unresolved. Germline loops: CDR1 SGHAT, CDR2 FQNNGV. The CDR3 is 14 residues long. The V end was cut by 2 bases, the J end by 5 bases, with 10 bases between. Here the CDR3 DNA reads TGTGCCAGCAGCTTATATGCAGGTAACAATGAGCAGTTCTTC. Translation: CASSLYAGNNEQFF.

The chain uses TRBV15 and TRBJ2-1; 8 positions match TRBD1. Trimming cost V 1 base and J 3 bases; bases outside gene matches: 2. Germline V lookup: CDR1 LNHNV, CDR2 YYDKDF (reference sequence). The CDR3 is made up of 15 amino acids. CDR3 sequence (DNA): TGTGCCACCAGCAGAGCAGGGGGCTACTACAATGAGCAGTTCTTC. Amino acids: CATSRAGGYYNEQFF. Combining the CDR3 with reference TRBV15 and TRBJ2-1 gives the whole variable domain DAMVIQNPRYQVTQFGKPVTLSCSQTLNHNVMYWYQQKSSQAPKLLFHYYDKDFNNEADTPDNFQSRRPNTSFCFLDIRSPGLGDTAMYLCATSRAGGYYNEQFFGPGTRLTVL.

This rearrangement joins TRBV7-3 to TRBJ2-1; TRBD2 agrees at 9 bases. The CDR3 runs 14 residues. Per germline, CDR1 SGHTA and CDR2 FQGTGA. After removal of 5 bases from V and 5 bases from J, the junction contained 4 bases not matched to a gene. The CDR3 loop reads CASSVSGSNNEQFF. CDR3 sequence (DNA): TGTGCCAGCAGCGTTAGCGGGAGTAACAATGAGCAGTTCTTC.

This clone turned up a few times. CDR3 bases: TGTGCCAGCAGCCTGGCCTGGGGACACACTGAAAAACTGTTTTTT. As protein: CASSLAWGHTEKLFF. The chain employs TRBV7-9 and TRBJ1-4, with D possibly matching TRBD1 (6 bases). The CDR3 is 15 amino acids. V was clipped by 5 bases and J by 7 bases, with 17 bases between them. From germline, CDR1 is SEHNR and CDR2 FQNEAQ (reference sequence).

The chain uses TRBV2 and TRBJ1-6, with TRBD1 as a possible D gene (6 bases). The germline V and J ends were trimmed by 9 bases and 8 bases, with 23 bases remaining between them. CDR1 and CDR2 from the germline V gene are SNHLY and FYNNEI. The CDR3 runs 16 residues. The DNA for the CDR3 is TGTGCCAGTATCCACAGGGCCTCCTCTCCCGATTCACCCCTCCACTTT. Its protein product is CASIHRASSPDSPLHF.

The CDR3 loop reads CASSSSRGTSGSGEQFF. The CDR3 DNA follows: TGTGCCAGCAGCTCCTCACGTGGGACTAGCGGGAGCGGTGAGCAGTTCTTC. The gene calls are TRBV7-6 and TRBJ2-1, with 14 positions matching TRBD2. Germline values: CDR1 SGHVS, CDR2 FNYEAQ. The CDR3 length is 17 residues. Trimming took 4 bases from V and 9 from J; bases not matched to a gene: 11.

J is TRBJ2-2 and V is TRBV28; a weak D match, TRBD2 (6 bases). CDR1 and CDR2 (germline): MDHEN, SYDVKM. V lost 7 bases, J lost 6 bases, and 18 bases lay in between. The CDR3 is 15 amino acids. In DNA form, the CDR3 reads TGTGCCAGCATTTTTGCGGGATCACTTTCCGGGGAGCTGTTTTTT. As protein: CASIFAGSLSGELFF.

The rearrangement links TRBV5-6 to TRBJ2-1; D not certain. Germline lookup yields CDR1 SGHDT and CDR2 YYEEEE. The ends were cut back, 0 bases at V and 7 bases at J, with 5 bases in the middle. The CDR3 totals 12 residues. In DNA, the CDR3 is TGTGCCAGCAGCTTGGTTTCTAATGAGCAGTTCTTC. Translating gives CASSLVSNEQFF.

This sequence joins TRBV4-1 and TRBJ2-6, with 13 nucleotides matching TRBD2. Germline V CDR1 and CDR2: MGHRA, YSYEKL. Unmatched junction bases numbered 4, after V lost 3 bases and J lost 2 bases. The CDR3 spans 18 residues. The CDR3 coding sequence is TGCGCCAGCAGCCACGTCGGACTAGCGGGAGCTGGGGCCAACGTCCTGACTTTC. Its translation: CASSHVGLAGAGANVLTF.

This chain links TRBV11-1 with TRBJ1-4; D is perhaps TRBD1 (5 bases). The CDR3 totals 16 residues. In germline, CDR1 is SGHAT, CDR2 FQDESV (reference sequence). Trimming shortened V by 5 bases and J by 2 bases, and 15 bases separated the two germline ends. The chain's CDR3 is CASSPRFGATNEKLFF. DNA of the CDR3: TGTGCCAGCAGCCCTCGGTTTGGGGCGACTAATGAAAAACTGTTTTTT.

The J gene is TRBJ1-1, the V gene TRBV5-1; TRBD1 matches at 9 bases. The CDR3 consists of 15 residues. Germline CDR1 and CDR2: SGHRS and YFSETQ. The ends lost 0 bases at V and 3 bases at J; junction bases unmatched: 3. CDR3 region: CASSLGTGVYTEAFF. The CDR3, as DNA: TGCGCCAGCAGCTTGGGGACAGGGGTATACACTGAAGCTTTCTTT.

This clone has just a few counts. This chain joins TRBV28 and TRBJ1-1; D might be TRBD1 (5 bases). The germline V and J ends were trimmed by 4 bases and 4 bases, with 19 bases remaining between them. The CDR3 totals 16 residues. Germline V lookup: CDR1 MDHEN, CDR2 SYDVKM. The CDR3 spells CASSSRPGGGGTEAFF. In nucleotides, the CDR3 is TGTGCCAGCAGTTCGCGCCCAGGCGGCGGGGGCACTGAAGCTTTCTTT.

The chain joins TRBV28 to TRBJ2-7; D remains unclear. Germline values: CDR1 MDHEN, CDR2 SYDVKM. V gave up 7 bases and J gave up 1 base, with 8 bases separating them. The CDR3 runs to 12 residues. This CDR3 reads CASMAVSYEQYF. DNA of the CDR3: TGTGCCAGCATGGCAGTATCCTACGAGCAGTACTTC. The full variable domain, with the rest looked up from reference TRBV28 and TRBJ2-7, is DVKVTQSSRYLVKRTGEKVFLECVQDMDHENMFWYRQDPGLGLRLIYFSYDVKMKEKGDIPEGYSVSREKKERFSLILESASTNQTSMYLCASMAVSYEQYFGPGTRLTVT.